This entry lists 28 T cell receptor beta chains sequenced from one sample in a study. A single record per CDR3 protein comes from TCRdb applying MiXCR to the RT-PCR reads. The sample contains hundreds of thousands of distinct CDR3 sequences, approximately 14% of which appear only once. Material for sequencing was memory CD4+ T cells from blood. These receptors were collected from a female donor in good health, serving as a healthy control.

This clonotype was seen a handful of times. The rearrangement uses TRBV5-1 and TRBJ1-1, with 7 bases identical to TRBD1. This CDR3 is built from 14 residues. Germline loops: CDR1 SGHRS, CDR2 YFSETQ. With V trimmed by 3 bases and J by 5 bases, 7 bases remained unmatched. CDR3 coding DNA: TGCGCCAGCAGCTATGGACAGGACGCGACTGAAGCTTTCTTT. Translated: CASSYGQDATEAFF.

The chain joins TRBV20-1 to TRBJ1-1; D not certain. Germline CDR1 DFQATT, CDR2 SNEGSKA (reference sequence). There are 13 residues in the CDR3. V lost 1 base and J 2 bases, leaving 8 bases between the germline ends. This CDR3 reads CSARAEANTEAFF. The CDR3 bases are TGCAGTGCTAGAGCGGAAGCTAACACTGAAGCTTTCTTT.

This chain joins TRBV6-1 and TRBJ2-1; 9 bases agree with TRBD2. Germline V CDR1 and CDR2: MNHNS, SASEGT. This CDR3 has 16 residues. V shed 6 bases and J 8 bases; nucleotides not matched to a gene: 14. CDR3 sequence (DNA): TGTGCCAGCAGGAGGGGACTAGGCGGCGGGAGGGATGAGCAGTTCTTC. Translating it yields CASRRGLGGGRDEQFF.

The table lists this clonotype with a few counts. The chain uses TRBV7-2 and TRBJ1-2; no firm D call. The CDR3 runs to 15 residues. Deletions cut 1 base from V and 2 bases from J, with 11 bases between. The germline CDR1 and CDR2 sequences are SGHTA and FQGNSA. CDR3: CASSLGLPENYGYTF. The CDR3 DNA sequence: TGTGCCAGCAGCTTAGGACTGCCAGAAAACTATGGCTACACCTTC.

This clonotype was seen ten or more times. The CDR3 sequence: CASSVGDYEQYF. CDR3 sequence (DNA): TGTGCCAGCAGTGTGGGGGACTACGAGCAGTACTTC. The rearrangement uses TRBV6-1 and TRBJ2-7, with D possibly called TRBD1 or TRBD2 (5 bases each). Trimming stripped 4 bases from V and 3 bases from J, with 7 bases between. From germline, CDR1 is MNHNS and CDR2 SASEGT. There are 12 residues in the CDR3.

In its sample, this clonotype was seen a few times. CDR3 in DNA: TGCGCCAGCAGCGCGGGACGGCTCACTGAAGCTTTCTTT. Translating gives CASSAGRLTEAFF. The chain joins TRBV5-1 to TRBJ1-1; D may be TRBD1 (5 bases). Germline CDR1 and CDR2: SGHRS and YFSETQ. This CDR3 contains 13 residues. V was pared by 4 bases and J by 4 bases, with 11 bases between.

The CDR3 protein is CSARAKRTSGVTDTQYF. CDR3 bases: TGCAGTGCTAGAGCCAAAAGGACTAGCGGGGTTACAGATACGCAGTATTTT. The chain links TRBV20-1 to TRBJ2-3; 12 positions agree with TRBD2. The CDR3 extends over 17 amino acids. V gave up 1 base and J gave up 3 bases; unmatched junction bases: 8. Germline V gene data show CDR1 as DFQATT and CDR2 as SNEGSKA (reference sequence).

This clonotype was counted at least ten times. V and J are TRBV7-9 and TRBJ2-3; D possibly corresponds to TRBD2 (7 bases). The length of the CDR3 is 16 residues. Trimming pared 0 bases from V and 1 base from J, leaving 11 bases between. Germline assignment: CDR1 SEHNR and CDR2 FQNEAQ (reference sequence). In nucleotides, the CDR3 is TGTGCCAGCAGCTTAGCCCTAGGGGGGGGCACAGATACGCAGTATTTT. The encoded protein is CASSLALGGGTDTQYF.

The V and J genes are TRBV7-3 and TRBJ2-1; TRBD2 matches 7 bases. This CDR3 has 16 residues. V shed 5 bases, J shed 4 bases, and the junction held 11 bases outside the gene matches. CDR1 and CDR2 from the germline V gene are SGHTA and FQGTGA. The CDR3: CASSPLGGSKYNEQFF. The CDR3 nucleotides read TGTGCCAGCAGCCCCCTGGGGGGGAGTAAATACAATGAGCAGTTCTTC.

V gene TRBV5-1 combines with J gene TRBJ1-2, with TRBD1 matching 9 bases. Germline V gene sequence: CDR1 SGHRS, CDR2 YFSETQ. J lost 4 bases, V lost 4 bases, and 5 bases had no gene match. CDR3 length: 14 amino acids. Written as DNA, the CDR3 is TGCGCCAGCAGCCAGACAGGGGGGAGCTATGGCTACACCTTC. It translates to CASSQTGGSYGYTF.

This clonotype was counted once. Written as DNA, the CDR3 is TGTGCCAGCAGTTTTGGAAAGATTGGCGGCTACACCTTC. It translates to CASSFGKIGGYTF. The chain has TRBV12-3 or TRBV12-4 and TRBJ1-2; no clear D gene. The V and J ends lost 3 bases and 8 bases respectively, with 13 bases between them. This CDR3 has 13 residues.

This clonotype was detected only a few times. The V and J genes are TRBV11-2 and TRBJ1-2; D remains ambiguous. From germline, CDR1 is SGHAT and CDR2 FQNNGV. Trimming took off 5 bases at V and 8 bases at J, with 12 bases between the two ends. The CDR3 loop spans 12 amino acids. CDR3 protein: CASSDLIEGYTF. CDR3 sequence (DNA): TGTGCCAGCAGCGACCTGATTGAGGGCTACACCTTC.

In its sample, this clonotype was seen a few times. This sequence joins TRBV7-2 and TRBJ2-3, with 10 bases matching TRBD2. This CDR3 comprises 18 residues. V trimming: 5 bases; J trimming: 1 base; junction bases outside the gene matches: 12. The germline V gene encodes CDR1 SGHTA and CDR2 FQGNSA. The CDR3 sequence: CASSTSGVGSSGTDTQYF. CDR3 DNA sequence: TGTGCCAGCAGCACTAGCGGGGTAGGCTCCTCAGGCACAGATACGCAGTATTTT.

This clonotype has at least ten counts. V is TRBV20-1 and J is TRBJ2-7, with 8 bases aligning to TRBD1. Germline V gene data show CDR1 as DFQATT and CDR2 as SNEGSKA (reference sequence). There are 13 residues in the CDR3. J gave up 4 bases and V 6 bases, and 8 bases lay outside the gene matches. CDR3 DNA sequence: TGCAGTGCCAGACAGGGGCCAAAATACGAGCAGTACTTC. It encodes CSARQGPKYEQYF.

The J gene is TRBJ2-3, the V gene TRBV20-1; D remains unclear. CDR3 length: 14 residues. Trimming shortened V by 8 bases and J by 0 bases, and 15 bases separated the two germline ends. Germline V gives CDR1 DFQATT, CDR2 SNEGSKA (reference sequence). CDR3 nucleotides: TGCAGTACCGGTAAAAGTATCAGCACAGATACGCAGTATTTT. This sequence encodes CSTGKSISTDTQYF.

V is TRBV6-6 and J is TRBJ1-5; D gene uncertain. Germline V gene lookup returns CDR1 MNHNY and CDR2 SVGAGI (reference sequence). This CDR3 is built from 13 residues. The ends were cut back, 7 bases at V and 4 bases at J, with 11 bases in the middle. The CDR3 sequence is CASIREANQPQHF. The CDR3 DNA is TGTGCCAGCATTAGAGAGGCTAATCAGCCCCAGCATTTT.

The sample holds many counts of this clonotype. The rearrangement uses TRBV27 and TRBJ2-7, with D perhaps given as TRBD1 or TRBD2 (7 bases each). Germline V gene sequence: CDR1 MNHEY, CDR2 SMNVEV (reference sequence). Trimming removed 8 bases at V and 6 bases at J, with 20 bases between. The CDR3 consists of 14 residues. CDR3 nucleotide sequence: TGTGCCAGCCGCTCAAGGGAGGGGGCACGCGAGCAGTACTTC. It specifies CASRSREGAREQYF.

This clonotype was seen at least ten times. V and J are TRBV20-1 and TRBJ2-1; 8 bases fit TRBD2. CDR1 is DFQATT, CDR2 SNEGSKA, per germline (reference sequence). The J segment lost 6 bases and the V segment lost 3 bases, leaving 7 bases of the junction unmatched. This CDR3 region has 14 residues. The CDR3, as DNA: TGCAGTGCTAGCCCAGCGGGAGCCAGCAATGAGCAGTTCTTC. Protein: CSASPAGASNEQFF.

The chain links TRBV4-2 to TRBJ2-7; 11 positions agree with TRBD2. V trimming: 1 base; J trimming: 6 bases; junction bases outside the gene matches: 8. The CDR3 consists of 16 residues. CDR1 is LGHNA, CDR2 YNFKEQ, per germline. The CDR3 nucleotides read TGTGCCAGCAGCCAAGTGGGGACTAGCGGCCCGGGCGAGCAGTACTTC. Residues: CASSQVGTSGPGEQYF.

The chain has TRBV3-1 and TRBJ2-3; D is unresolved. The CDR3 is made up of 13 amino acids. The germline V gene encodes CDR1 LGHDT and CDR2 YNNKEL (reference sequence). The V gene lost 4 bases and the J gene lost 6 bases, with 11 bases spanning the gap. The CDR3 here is CASSPRTVDTQYF. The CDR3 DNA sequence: TGTGCCAGCAGCCCGCGGACGGTTGATACGCAGTATTTT.

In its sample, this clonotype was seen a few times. The CDR3 DNA is TGTGCCACAACGGCCCACCGGGAGACCCAGTACTTC. Translation: CATTAHRETQYF. The chain carries TRBV28 and TRBJ2-5; D not resolved. Deletions cut 10 bases from V and 5 bases from J, with 14 bases between. The length of the CDR3 is 12 residues. The germline V gene has CDR1 MDHEN and CDR2 SYDVKM.

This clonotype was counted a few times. The CDR3 here is CASSYSRGHAFF. The CDR3 DNA sequence: TGTGCCAGCAGTTACTCCAGGGGGCATGCTTTCTTT. The chain combines TRBV6-5 with TRBJ1-1, with TRBD1 identical over 8 bases. CDR3 length: 12 residues. V trimming: 0 bases; J trimming: 11 bases; junction bases outside the gene matches: 2. In germline, CDR1 is MNHEY, CDR2 SVGAGI.

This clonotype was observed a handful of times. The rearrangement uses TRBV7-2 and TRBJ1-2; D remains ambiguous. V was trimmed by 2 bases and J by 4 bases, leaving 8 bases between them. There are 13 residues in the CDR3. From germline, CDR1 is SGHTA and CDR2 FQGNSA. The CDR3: CASSLNSLYGYTF. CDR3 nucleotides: TGTGCCAGCAGCTTAAACAGCCTCTATGGCTACACCTTC.

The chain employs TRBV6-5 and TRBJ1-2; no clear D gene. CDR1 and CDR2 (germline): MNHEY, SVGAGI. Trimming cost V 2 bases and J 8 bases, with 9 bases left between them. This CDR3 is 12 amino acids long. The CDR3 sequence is CASSYPGRGYTF. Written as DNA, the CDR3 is TGTGCCAGCAGTTACCCCGGCAGGGGCTACACCTTC.

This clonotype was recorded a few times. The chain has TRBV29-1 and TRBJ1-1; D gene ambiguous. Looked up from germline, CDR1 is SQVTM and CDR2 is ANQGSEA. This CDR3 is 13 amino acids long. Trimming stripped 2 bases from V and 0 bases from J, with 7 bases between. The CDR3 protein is CSVEQAMNTEAFF. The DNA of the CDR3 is TGCAGCGTTGAACAGGCGATGAACACTGAAGCTTTCTTT.

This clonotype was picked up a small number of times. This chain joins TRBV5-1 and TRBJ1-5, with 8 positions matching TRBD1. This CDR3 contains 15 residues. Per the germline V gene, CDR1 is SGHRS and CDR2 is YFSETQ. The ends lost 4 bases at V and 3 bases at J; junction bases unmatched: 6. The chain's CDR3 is CASSVTGDPNQPQHF. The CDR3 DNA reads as TGCGCCAGCAGCGTGACAGGGGACCCCAATCAGCCCCAGCATTTT. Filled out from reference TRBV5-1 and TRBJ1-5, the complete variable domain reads KAGVTQTPRYLIKTRGQQVTLSCSPISGHRSVSWYQQTPGQGLQFLFEYFSETQRNKGNFPGRFSGRQFSNSRSEMNVSTLELGDSALYLCASSVTGDPNQPQHFGDGTRLSIL.

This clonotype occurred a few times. This chain's CDR3 is CASTQNGRVETQYF. CDR3 DNA: TGTGCCAGCACCCAAAACGGGAGGGTAGAGACCCAGTACTTC. The rearrangement uses TRBV7-2 and TRBJ2-5; 8 positions agree with TRBD2. The V segment lost 7 bases and the J segment 4 bases; nucleotides outside the gene matches: 8. The CDR3 loop spans 14 amino acids. CDR1 and CDR2 (germline): SGHTA, FQGNSA.

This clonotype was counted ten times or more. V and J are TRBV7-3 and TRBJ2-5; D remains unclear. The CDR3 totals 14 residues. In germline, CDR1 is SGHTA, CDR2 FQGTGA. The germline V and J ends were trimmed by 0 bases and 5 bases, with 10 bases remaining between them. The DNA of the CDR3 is TGTGCCAGCAGCTTAACCCCTACGAGGGAGACCCAGTACTTC. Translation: CASSLTPTRETQYF.